This T cell receptor beta chain emerged from a study of a mutant IDH1 vaccine in newly diagnosed glioma. Overall study: Once 4-6 weeks had passed after radiotherapy alone, vaccination started, or it started with temozolomide cycles. Treated patients had a mean age of 40.4 years and a sex split that was roughly 60% male and about 40% female. Most patients had received both radiotherapy and temozolomide, the prior options being radiotherapy, temozolomide, or both.

Specified time point: week 11, during vaccination. The content of each vaccine dose was 300 ug of mutant IDH1 20-mer peptide, and topical imiquimod accompanied it. The astrocytomas were IDH1-mutant, ATRX-negative, and WHO grade 3 or 4. This clone showed up just once. Its antigen is unknown. Profiling relied on immunoSEQ multiplex PCR, and the TCRdb table lists in-frame clones only, not all of them. The table has around 40,000 clones, 84% seen once. The CDR3 is made up of 14 amino acids. The germline V gene has CDR1 SGHTA and CDR2 FQGNSA. The V end lost 1 base, the J end lost 3 bases, and 10 bases lay between the germline ends.

The TCR was taken from a man aged 40-55 years with glioma. J is TRBJ2-7 and V is TRBV7-2; D ambiguous. This material consisted of PBMCs, taken from a glioma patient whose treatment included an IDH1 peptide vaccine. The CDR3: CASSLGSDGYEQYF. For the CDR3, the DNA is TGTGCCAGCAGCTTAGGCAGCGACGGCTACGAGCAGTACTTC.